The rows below give T cell receptor beta chains drawn from one sample of a study of blood T cell repertoires in COVID-19. Clones were sequenced by immunoSEQ multiplex PCR, and TCRdb holds only the in-frame ones, with some missing. The table has 200,000 to 300,000 clones, 80% to 85% seen once. Sequenced input: peripheral blood. The receptors shown here come from an older woman with active or convalescent COVID-19. The CDR3 runs from the conserved cysteine through the conserved F or W. The D gene is left open where the match is weak. Clone size, where shown, is once, few, many, or a class for clones that have expanded.

>-|-|TRBV30|TRBJ1-6
TGTGCCTGGTCCGCGGACCCGGGATATAATTCACCCCTCCACTTT
CAWSADPGYNSPLHF
>TRBD1|-|TRBV5-1|TRBJ1-2
TGCGCCAGCAGCTTGGCCGGGACAGCCTATGGCTACACCTTC
CASSLAGTAYGYTF
>-|-|TRBV6-6|TRBJ1-1
TGTGCCAGCACCGACGGGAAATCCATGAACACTGAAGCTTTCTTT
CASTDGKSMNTEAFF
>-|-|TRBV5-6|TRBJ1-5
TGTGCCAGCAGCCAACAGGATCAGCCCCAGCATTTT
CASSQQDQPQHF
>-|-|TRBV19|TRBJ1-5
TGTGCCAGTAGTGCTACAGGGCAACAGCCCCAGCATTTT
CASSATGQQPQHF
>-|-|TRBV12-3/TRBV12-4|TRBJ2-3
TGTGCCAGCAGTGTCAGACTAGTAGATACGCAGTATTTT
CASSVRLVDTQYF
>TRBD1|few|TRBV6-2/TRBV6-3|TRBJ1-2
TGTGCCAGCAGTCGACCGGGACAGGGCCCCTACACCTTC
CASSRPGQGPYTF
>-|-|TRBV27|TRBJ2-7
TGTGCCAGCAGCCAATACAGGGACGAGCAGTACTTC
CASSQYRDEQYF
>TRBD1|once|TRBV11-2|TRBJ2-7
TGTGCCAGCAGATTCACAGGGGGCCACGAGCAGTACTTC
CASRFTGGHEQYF
>TRBD1|once|TRBV7-2|TRBJ1-2
TGTGCCAGCAGCTTAGCGCCCGGACAGGGCACTTACTACACCTTC
CASSLAPGQGTYYTF
>-|-|TRBV7-9|TRBJ2-2
TGTGCCAGCAGCTTAAAGCAGGACACCGGGGAGCTGTTTTTT
CASSLKQDTGELFF
>-|few|TRBV4-1|TRBJ1-6
TGCGCCAGCAGCCACCAGGTGATGAATTCACCCCTCCACTTT
CASSHQVMNSPLHF
>TRBD2|once|TRBV9|TRBJ2-1
TGTGCCAGCAGCGTAACGACTAGCTACGGTGAGCAGTTCTTC
CASSVTTSYGEQFF
>TRBD1|-|TRBV7-6|TRBJ1-4
TGTGCCAGCAGCTTAGCTTTGCCAGGGACAGGAGAAAAACTGTTTTTT
CASSLALPGTGEKLFF
>TRBD2|-|TRBV2|TRBJ2-7
TGTGCCAGCGGGCCGCGGGAGGAAAGCTACGAGCAGTACTTC
CASGPREESYEQYF
>-|-|TRBV11-1|TRBJ1-4
TGTGCCAGCAGCCGCGGACAGCCTAATGAAAAACTGTTTTTT
CASSRGQPNEKLFF
>-|-|TRBV7-2|TRBJ1-1
TGTGCCAGCAGCCCTTCGAACACTGAAGCTTTCTTT
CASSPSNTEAFF
>-|-|TRBV27|TRBJ1-5
TGTGCCAGCAGTCCCCTGCGGGGTAGCAATCAGCCCCAGCATTTT
CASSPLRGSNQPQHF
>-|-|TRBV6-6|TRBJ1-4
TGTGCCAGCAACGACCAGGGGTTGGGTAATGAAAAACTGTTTTTT
CASNDQGLGNEKLFF
>TRBD1|once|TRBV18|TRBJ1-3
TGTGCCAGCTCACTCCCAGGACAGGGAGGGGGAAACACCATATATTTT
CASSLPGQGGGNTIYF
>TRBD1|-|TRBV19|TRBJ2-7
TGTGCCAGTAGTACGACAGGGTGGGAGCAGTACTTC
CASSTTGWEQYF
>-|-|TRBV19|TRBJ2-3
TGTGCCAGTAGTACCCAAAGGGACTTATTCACAGATACGCAGTATTTT
CASSTQRDLFTDTQYF
>TRBD1|-|TRBV5-1|TRBJ2-7
TGCGCCAGCAGCGGGACAGGGGGCGTCTGGACTCTAGACTTC
CASSGTGGVWTLDF
>-|-|TRBV11-3|TRBJ2-5
TGTGCCAGCAGCGACGGTGGTTTTAGGGGCGGTCTGGAGACCCAGTACTTC
CASSDGGFRGGLETQYF
>-|-|TRBV7-9|TRBJ1-6
TGTGCCAGCAGCCCCTTCTTGGGCAGGGGTAATTCACCCCTCCACTTT
CASSPFLGRGNSPLHF
>TRBD2|-|TRBV18|TRBJ2-3
TGTGCCAGCTCACCACCGGGGACTAGCGGGAGCACAGATACGCAGTATTTT
CASSPPGTSGSTDTQYF
>-|-|TRBV15|TRBJ2-3
TGTGCCACCCGGCCCGGGACAATGGCCTCTAGCACAGATACGCAGTATTTT
CATRPGTMASSTDTQYF
>TRBD2|-|TRBV7-9|TRBJ2-7
TGTGCCAGCAGCGTTGTCTCGACAGGGGGGGGACTAGCGGCCTACGAGCAGTACTTC
CASSVVSTGGGLAAYEQYF
>TRBD2|-|TRBV18|TRBJ2-1
TGTGCCAGCTCACCGGAACGAGCGGGATACAATGAGCAGTTCTTC
CASSPERAGYNEQFF
>-|-|TRBV3-1/TRBV3-2|TRBJ2-3
TGTGCCAGCAGCCCCCGAGGCGGGGTGGGCACAGATACGCAGTATTTT
CASSPRGGVGTDTQYF
>-|-|TRBV6-5|TRBJ2-7
TGTGCCAGCAGTTACTTAGGGGGTCGCGAGCAGTACTTC
CASSYLGGREQYF
>-|-|TRBV6-2/TRBV6-3|TRBJ1-1
TGTGCCAGCAGCCCTAACAGGGCTGGGGGTCAGACTGAAGCTTTCTTT
CASSPNRAGGQTEAFF
>TRBD2|-|TRBV9|TRBJ2-5
TGTGCCAGCAGCGCCAGCGGGACTAGCGGAGAGACCCAGTACTTC
CASSASGTSGETQYF
>TRBD1|-|TRBV2|TRBJ2-3
TGTGCCAGCCGATCAGTGACAGGGGGCCAAACAGATACGCAGTATTTT
CASRSVTGGQTDTQYF
>TRBD1|many|TRBV7-9|TRBJ2-1
TGTGCCAGCGGAAAATTTACGGGACAGGGGAATTACAATGAGCAGTTCTTC
CASGKFTGQGNYNEQFF
>-|-|TRBV7-9|TRBJ1-2
TGTGCCACCTCACAGGGTCGGGGCTATGGCTACACCTTC
CATSQGRGYGYTF
>TRBD1|-|TRBV7-2|TRBJ1-1
TGTGCCAGCAGCCCGGGACAGGCGAACACTGAAGCTTTCTTT
CASSPGQANTEAFF
>TRBD2|-|TRBV14|TRBJ2-6
TGTGCCAGCAGCCTTAGGACTAGCCTTCTCTCTGGGGCCAACGTCCTGACTTTC
CASSLRTSLLSGANVLTF
>-|-|TRBV19|TRBJ1-6
TGTGCCAGTAGTGTCCCCGGGAGCGGAGGGGCACCCCTCCACTTT
CASSVPGSGGAPLHF